This is a list of T cell receptor beta chains from one sample in a study of blood T cell repertoires in COVID-19. The protocol was immunoSEQ multiplex PCR, while the TCRdb copy is restricted to in-frame clones and leaves out a portion. The sample lists roughly 200,000 clones; 80% to 90% were seen once. The sample taken for sequencing was PBMCs or T cells enriched from blood (not recorded which). The source is a woman aged 30 to 39 who had been exposed to COVID-19. CDR3s include the opening cysteine and the closing phenylalanine or tryptophan. The D gene is left open where the match is weak. Only part of the rows carry a size: once, few, many, or a class if the clone is expanded.

clone_size	d_call	cdr3_length	v_call	j_call	cdr3_aa	cdr3_nt
-	TRBD1	15	TRBV6-5	TRBJ1-6	CASTQSGTDNSPLHF	TGTGCCAGCACCCAGTCAGGGACAGATAATTCACCCCTCCACTTT
few	TRBD1	15	TRBV10-3	TRBJ1-2	CAIGAGTGGTYGYTF	TGTGCCATTGGGGCAGGGACAGGGGGTACCTATGGCTACACCTTC
-	-	17	TRBV5-1	TRBJ2-1	CASSLYSGWGSYNEQFF	TGCGCCAGCAGCTTGTATTCAGGGTGGGGCTCCTACAATGAGCAGTTCTTC
-	-	16	TRBV5-1	TRBJ2-3	CASSLVASEVTDTQYF	TGCGCCAGCAGCTTGGTGGCCAGCGAGGTGACAGATACGCAGTATTTT
many	-	14	TRBV16	TRBJ2-7	CASSGSDTAYEQYF	TGTGCCAGCAGCGGGTCGGACACAGCCTACGAGCAGTACTTC
-	TRBD1	14	TRBV2	TRBJ1-5	CASSKGQGNQPQHF	TGTGCCAGCAGTAAGGGACAGGGCAATCAGCCCCAGCATTTT
-	-	13	TRBV12-5	TRBJ2-7	CASGLVQGSGQYF	TGTGCTAGTGGTTTGGTACAGGGTTCGGGGCAGTACTTC
-	-	15	TRBV18	TRBJ2-3	CASSPVGAYTDTQYF	TGTGCCAGCTCACCGGTGGGCGCCTACACAGATACGCAGTATTTT
-	-	18	TRBV5-1	TRBJ1-6	CASTKHYLPSSYNSPLHF	TGCGCCAGCACCAAACATTACCTGCCCAGCTCCTATAATTCACCCCTCCACTTT
-	TRBD1	16	TRBV29-1	TRBJ2-6	CSVEEQGASGANVLTF	TGCAGCGTCGAGGAACAGGGGGCCTCTGGGGCCAACGTCCTGACTTTC
-	-	15	TRBV5-1	TRBJ1-4	CASAPLGGRNEKLFF	TGCGCCAGCGCGCCCCTGGGGGGGAGGAATGAAAAACTGTTTTTT
few	-	15	TRBV25-1	TRBJ1-2	CASSPAVGTNYGYTF	TGTGCCAGCAGTCCGGCGGTTGGAACCAACTATGGCTACACCTTC
-	-	14	TRBV19	TRBJ1-3	CASSMGMAGNTIYF	TGTGCCAGTAGTATGGGCATGGCCGGAAACACCATATATTTT
-	-	14	TRBV19	TRBJ1-1	CASIDEGRVTEAFF	TGTGCCAGTATTGACGAGGGCCGGGTCACTGAAGCTTTCTTT
-	-	14	TRBV28	TRBJ1-2	CASRLDFRGSGYTF	TGTGCCAGCAGACTCGACTTCAGGGGTTCTGGCTACACCTTC
-	-	15	TRBV2	TRBJ2-7	CASSENVGRVGEQYF	TGTGCCAGCAGTGAAAACGTTGGCAGGGTAGGCGAGCAGTACTTC
-	TRBD1	15	TRBV11-2	TRBJ2-7	CASSLGVGGYYEQYF	TGTGCCAGCAGCTTAGGGGTAGGGGGCTACTACGAGCAGTACTTC
-	-	13	TRBV7-2	TRBJ2-2	CASSPRSTGELFF	TGTGCCAGCAGCCCCCGGAGTACCGGGGAGCTGTTTTTT